This is a list of T cell receptor beta chains from one sample in a study of identical twins. TCRdb processed the 5' RACE reads anew with MiXCR; each CDR3 protein has one entry. This table has roughly 490,000 distinct CDR3 sequences, around an eighth appearing once. These sequences were also reported in another study, on yellow fever vaccine responses in identical twins.

Material: CD4+ T cells sorted from blood. These receptors all stem from a woman under 30 in good health. The CDR3 runs from the conserved cysteine through the conserved F or W. Fields, in order: CDR3 DNA, CDR3 protein, J gene, V gene, clone size, D gene. The D gene is left open where the match is weak. Where a row states a size, it is once, few, many or the class of an expanded clone; other rows omit it.

DNA: TGTGCCATCACAGGGACTAGCGCGGATACGCAGTATTTT; CDR3: CAITGTSADTQYF; J: TRBJ2-3; V: TRBV10-3; size: few; D: TRBD2
DNA: TGTGCCAGCGGGAGGTACAGCACCGGGGAGCTGTTTTTT; CDR3: CASGRYSTGELFF; J: TRBJ2-2; V: TRBV6-6; size: .; D: .
DNA: TGTGCCAGCAGCTTAGATGCGGGGTCCACAGATACGCAGTATTTT; CDR3: CASSLDAGSTDTQYF; J: TRBJ2-3; V: TRBV7-6; size: .; D: .
DNA: TGTGCCAGCAGCTTGACAGGGGGATGGGACAATGAGCAGTTCTTC; CDR3: CASSLTGGWDNEQFF; J: TRBJ2-1; V: TRBV11-2; size: many; D: TRBD1
DNA: TGTGCCAGCAGTCCCCAGGCTAGCGGGGGTGCAGATACGCAGTATTTT; CDR3: CASSPQASGGADTQYF; J: TRBJ2-3; V: TRBV11-2; size: .; D: TRBD2
DNA: TGTGCCAGCAGTTTTAGCGGGGGGGGACTCACAGATACGCAGTATTTT; CDR3: CASSFSGGGLTDTQYF; J: TRBJ2-3; V: TRBV6-5; size: once; D: TRBD2
DNA: TGTGCCAGCAGTTTACCCCGGACTAGCGGAGCCGAGCAGTTCTTC; CDR3: CASSLPRTSGAEQFF; J: TRBJ2-1; V: TRBV12-3/TRBV12-4; size: few; D: TRBD2
DNA: TGTGCCAGCAGCTCCGGGGGGACAGGGTACGATGAGCAGTTCTTC; CDR3: CASSSGGTGYDEQFF; J: TRBJ2-1; V: TRBV28; size: .; D: TRBD1
DNA: TGTGCCAGCAGTTACCGACCGGCAACTAATGAAAAACTGTTTTTT; CDR3: CASSYRPATNEKLFF; J: TRBJ1-4; V: TRBV6-5; size: .; D: .
DNA: TGTGCCAGCAGTTTGACCAGACTGGGACCGGGCCAAGAGACCCAGTACTTC; CDR3: CASSLTRLGPGQETQYF; J: TRBJ2-5; V: TRBV28; size: few; D: .
DNA: TGTGCCAGCAGTTTGGGGGACAGGGGTTTCTACGAGCAGTACTTC; CDR3: CASSLGDRGFYEQYF; J: TRBJ2-7; V: TRBV28; size: many; D: TRBD1
DNA: TGTGCCAGCTCAGCGGAAGGGTTCGAGCAGTACTTC; CDR3: CASSAEGFEQYF; J: TRBJ2-7; V: TRBV18; size: few; D: .
DNA: TGTGCCAGCAGCCTCCTGGGACCATGGGACGAGCAGTACTTC; CDR3: CASSLLGPWDEQYF; J: TRBJ2-7; V: TRBV14; size: few; D: .
DNA: TGCGCCAGCAGCCCCATATTGAGAGGAAACACCATATATTTT; CDR3: CASSPILRGNTIYF; J: TRBJ1-3; V: TRBV4-1; size: many; D: .
DNA: TGTGCCAGCAGCTTGGACCCGAATCCCACAGATACGCAGTATTTT; CDR3: CASSLDPNPTDTQYF; J: TRBJ2-3; V: TRBV5-6; size: few; D: .
DNA: TGCGCCAGCAGCTTGGGGTCTGGCGGCCCTGGCCGGGAGACCCAGTACTTC; CDR3: CASSLGSGGPGRETQYF; J: TRBJ2-5; V: TRBV5-1; size: few; D: .
DNA: TGTGCCAGCAGCTTAGCGGGGGGTTCCTCCTACGAGCAGTACTTC; CDR3: CASSLAGGSSYEQYF; J: TRBJ2-7; V: TRBV12-3/TRBV12-4; size: many; D: TRBD2
DNA: TGTGCCTGGAGTAGAGGCTACAATGAGCAGTTCTTC; CDR3: CAWSRGYNEQFF; J: TRBJ2-1; V: TRBV30; size: few; D: .
DNA: TGCAGTGCTAGAGCCCAGCCCCGGCTACTCACAGATACGCAGTATTTT; CDR3: CSARAQPRLLTDTQYF; J: TRBJ2-3; V: TRBV20-1; size: .; D: .
DNA: TGCAGTGCTAGTAGGGCGCTGCGACCTGGGGCCAACGTCCTGACTTTC; CDR3: CSASRALRPGANVLTF; J: TRBJ2-6; V: TRBV20-1; size: .; D: .
DNA: TGTGCCACCAGTGATTTAGGTCAGCCCCAGCATTTT; CDR3: CATSDLGQPQHF; J: TRBJ1-5; V: TRBV24-1; size: many; D: .
DNA: TGCGCCAGCAGACGACTAGCGGAGAACAATGAGCAGTTCTTC; CDR3: CASRRLAENNEQFF; J: TRBJ2-1; V: TRBV5-1; size: .; D: TRBD2
DNA: TGTGCCAGCAGCAAACAGGGGTCCTACAATGAGCAGTTCTTC; CDR3: CASSKQGSYNEQFF; J: TRBJ2-1; V: TRBV7-3; size: few; D: TRBD1
DNA: TGTGCCAGCAGCCCGCATGGGAACACAGATACGCAGTATTTT; CDR3: CASSPHGNTDTQYF; J: TRBJ2-3; V: TRBV28; size: few; D: .
DNA: TGTGCCAGCAGTTTCCTCGGACAGGGGAAGGCTACCGGGGAGCTGTTTTTT; CDR3: CASSFLGQGKATGELFF; J: TRBJ2-2; V: TRBV28; size: few; D: TRBD1
DNA: TGCAGTGCTACCAGATTCGGGACAGGGTCCTACAATGAGCAGTTCTTC; CDR3: CSATRFGTGSYNEQFF; J: TRBJ2-1; V: TRBV20-1; size: .; D: TRBD1
DNA: TGTGCCAGCAGTTTAGTTTCCCAGGGATCTAGCAATCAGCCCCAGCATTTT; CDR3: CASSLVSQGSSNQPQHF; J: TRBJ1-5; V: TRBV12-3/TRBV12-4; size: .; D: .
DNA: TGTGCCAGCAGCCAAGCCCGCGGGAGGGCCCTTGCAGATACGCAGTATTTT; CDR3: CASSQARGRALADTQYF; J: TRBJ2-3; V: TRBV4-2; size: few; D: TRBD2
DNA: TGCAGTGCTAGGGCAGGGTACGCCTACGAGCAGTACTTC; CDR3: CSARAGYAYEQYF; J: TRBJ2-7; V: TRBV20-1; size: few; D: .
DNA: TGTGCCAGCAGGATGGGAGATAGCGGCCAAGAGACCCAGTACTTC; CDR3: CASRMGDSGQETQYF; J: TRBJ2-5; V: TRBV7-9; size: few; D: .
DNA: TGTGCCAGCAGCTTAATCGGGCTGGGTGGAGATACGCAGTATTTT; CDR3: CASSLIGLGGDTQYF; J: TRBJ2-3; V: TRBV7-2; size: .; D: .
DNA: TGTGCCAGCAGTTTATTGCCCGACAGGTTTGAAGCTTTCTTT; CDR3: CASSLLPDRFEAFF; J: TRBJ1-1; V: TRBV27; size: .; D: .
DNA: TGTGCCAGCAGCTTGCTGTCAGACAACACAGATACGCAGTATTTT; CDR3: CASSLLSDNTDTQYF; J: TRBJ2-3; V: TRBV5-6; size: few; D: .
DNA: TGTGCCATCATGACAGGGATGGGCACAGATACGCAGTATTTT; CDR3: CAIMTGMGTDTQYF; J: TRBJ2-3; V: TRBV10-3; size: .; D: TRBD1
DNA: TGTGCCACCAGTGAAAGGAGGGGATTAGATGAGCAGTTCTTC; CDR3: CATSERRGLDEQFF; J: TRBJ2-1; V: TRBV24-1; size: .; D: .
DNA: TGTGCCAGCAGTTTCCCTCTCAGGGTTTCCGGGGAGCTGTTTTTT; CDR3: CASSFPLRVSGELFF; J: TRBJ2-2; V: TRBV6-2/TRBV6-3; size: .; D: .
DNA: TGTGCCAGCAGCTTAGTGGGGACGGTGAACACCGGGGAGCTGTTTTTT; CDR3: CASSLVGTVNTGELFF; J: TRBJ2-2; V: TRBV7-8; size: few; D: .
DNA: TGCAGTGCTCTTCGGGACAGAACCAATGAGCAGTTCTTC; CDR3: CSALRDRTNEQFF; J: TRBJ2-1; V: TRBV20-1; size: few; D: TRBD1
DNA: TGTGCCAGCAGCGCACAATCTAGCGGGGGGACAGATACGCAGTATTTT; CDR3: CASSAQSSGGTDTQYF; J: TRBJ2-3; V: TRBV21-1; size: few; D: .
DNA: TGCAGTGCTAGAGGGATTCCGGGACTAGCGAGCACAGATACGCAGTATTTT; CDR3: CSARGIPGLASTDTQYF; J: TRBJ2-3; V: TRBV20-1; size: many; D: TRBD2
DNA: TGTGCCAGCAGCTTGCTTCGGCGGGACTACGAGCAGTACTTC; CDR3: CASSLLRRDYEQYF; J: TRBJ2-7; V: TRBV5-6; size: few; D: .
DNA: TGTGCCAGCAGCTATAGGGTCGGGGGTCGAAACTCTGGAAACACCATATATTTT; CDR3: CASSYRVGGRNSGNTIYF; J: TRBJ1-3; V: TRBV7-8; size: few; D: .
DNA: TGTGCCAGCAGCCAAGATCCGAGGCGAAGGAACACCATATATTTT; CDR3: CASSQDPRRRNTIYF; J: TRBJ1-3; V: TRBV3-1; size: few; D: .
DNA: TGCGCCAGCAGCTTGGTGGGACTAGGGCAAGAGACCCAGTACTTC; CDR3: CASSLVGLGQETQYF; J: TRBJ2-5; V: TRBV5-1; size: .; D: TRBD2
DNA: TGTGCCAGCAGCGTCGGGACTAGCGGGAAGAAGTTCCACGAGCAGTACTTC; CDR3: CASSVGTSGKKFHEQYF; J: TRBJ2-7; V: TRBV9; size: few; D: TRBD2
DNA: TGTGCCAGCAGCCAAGGGGGGTCGAACACTGAAGCTTTCTTT; CDR3: CASSQGGSNTEAFF; J: TRBJ1-1; V: TRBV7-3; size: few; D: .
DNA: TGCAGCGTTGCCGGGACTAGCGGGAGTACAGATACGCAGTATTTT; CDR3: CSVAGTSGSTDTQYF; J: TRBJ2-3; V: TRBV29-1; size: many; D: TRBD2
DNA: TGTGCCAGCAGCCCGGGCAGGGGGCTAGAGACCCAGTACTTC; CDR3: CASSPGRGLETQYF; J: TRBJ2-5; V: TRBV11-2; size: .; D: TRBD1
DNA: TGTGCCAGCAGCTTAGTGTCTAGCGGGAAAGAATGGGAGCTGTTTTTT; CDR3: CASSLVSSGKEWELFF; J: TRBJ2-2; V: TRBV11-2; size: few; D: TRBD2
DNA: TGTGCCACCAGTGACCCCGGCAGGGACAATGAGCAGTTCTTC; CDR3: CATSDPGRDNEQFF; J: TRBJ2-1; V: TRBV24-1; size: few; D: .
DNA: TGCAGCGTTGAAGGGGCTAGAGGCACAGATACGCAGTATTTT; CDR3: CSVEGARGTDTQYF; J: TRBJ2-3; V: TRBV29-1; size: many; D: .
DNA: TGTGCCAGCAGTTACTCTCCACAGAAAAACTATGGCTACACCTTC; CDR3: CASSYSPQKNYGYTF; J: TRBJ1-2; V: TRBV6-5; size: many; D: .
DNA: TGTGCCAGCAGTTTTACAGGATCCTACAATGAGCAGTTCTTC; CDR3: CASSFTGSYNEQFF; J: TRBJ2-1; V: TRBV7-2; size: many; D: .
DNA: TGCAGTGCTAGAGTAGCCGCAGGGGCTAACACTGAAGCTTTCTTT; CDR3: CSARVAAGANTEAFF; J: TRBJ1-1; V: TRBV20-1; size: .; D: .